This T cell receptor (beta chain) was sequenced during a study of T cell repertoires in cytomegalovirus infection. The CDR3 has 15 residues. Germline CDR1 reads LNHDA; CDR2 reads SQIVND (reference sequence). Trimming removed 1 base at V and 6 bases at J, with 13 bases between. This clonotype has just a few counts. Its antigen remains unknown. TCRdb itself ran the reads through MiXCR, one entry per CDR3 protein. This sample has about 830,000 distinct CDR3 sequences, with around a third found just once. The source of this sequence is a human donor in good health (CMV status not recorded). Some clones in this sample may be carry-over from other donors' samples. Source: cultured CD8+ T cells from PBMCs, taken from culture after CMV antigen stimulation. The chain has TRBV19 and TRBJ2-4; D remains ambiguous. The CDR3 sequence is CASSIAETARNIQYF. The DNA for the CDR3 is TGTGCCAGTAGTATAGCTGAGACGGCGAGAAACATTCAGTACTTC.